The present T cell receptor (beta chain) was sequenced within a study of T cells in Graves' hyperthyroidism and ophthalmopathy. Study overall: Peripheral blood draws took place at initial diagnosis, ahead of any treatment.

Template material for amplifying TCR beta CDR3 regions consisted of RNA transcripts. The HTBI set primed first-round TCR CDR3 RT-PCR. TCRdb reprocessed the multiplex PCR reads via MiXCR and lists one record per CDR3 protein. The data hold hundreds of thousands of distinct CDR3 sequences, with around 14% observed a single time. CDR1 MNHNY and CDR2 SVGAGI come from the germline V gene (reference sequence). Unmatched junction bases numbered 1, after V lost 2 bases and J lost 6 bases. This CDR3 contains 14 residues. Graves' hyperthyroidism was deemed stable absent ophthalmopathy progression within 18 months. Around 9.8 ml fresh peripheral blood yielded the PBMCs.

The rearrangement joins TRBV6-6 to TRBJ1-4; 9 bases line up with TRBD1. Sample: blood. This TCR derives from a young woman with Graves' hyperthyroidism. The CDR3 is CASSYRTGDEKLFF. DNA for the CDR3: TGTGCCAGCAGTTACCGGACAGGGGATGAAAAACTGTTTTTT.